The T cell receptor beta chain under discussion was sequenced for a study of T cell responses to AZD1222 COVID-19 vaccine. Assay: immunoSEQ multiplex PCR; the TCRdb copy retains only in-frame clones and omits some. The sample shows more than 120,000 clones, roughly 92% of them seen only once. The germline V gene has CDR1 SGHTA and CDR2 FQGTGA. The V end was cut by 4 bases, the J end by 3 bases, with 6 bases between. The CDR3 has 13 amino acids. The clonotype was recovered from an adult who received the AZD1222 COVID-19 vaccine. Here the sequenced sample was peripheral blood, taken 28 days after the second AZD1222 dose. The genes are TRBV7-3 and TRBJ2-2; D may be TRBD1 (5 bases). CDR3 bases: TGTGCCAGCAGCTCAGGGTACACCGGGGAGCTGTTTTTT. Translating gives CASSSGYTGELFF.